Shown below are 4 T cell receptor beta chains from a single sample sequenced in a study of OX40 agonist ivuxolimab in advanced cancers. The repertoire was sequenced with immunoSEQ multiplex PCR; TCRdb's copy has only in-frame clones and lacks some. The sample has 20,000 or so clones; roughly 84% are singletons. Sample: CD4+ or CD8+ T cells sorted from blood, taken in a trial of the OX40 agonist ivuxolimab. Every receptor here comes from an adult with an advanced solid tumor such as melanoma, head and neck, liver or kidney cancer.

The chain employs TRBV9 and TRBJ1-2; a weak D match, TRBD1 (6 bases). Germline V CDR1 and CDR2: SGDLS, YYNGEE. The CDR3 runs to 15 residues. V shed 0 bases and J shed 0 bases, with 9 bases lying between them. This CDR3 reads CASSVGTDANYGYTF. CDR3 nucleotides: TGTGCCAGCAGCGTAGGGACAGACGCTAACTATGGCTACACCTTC.

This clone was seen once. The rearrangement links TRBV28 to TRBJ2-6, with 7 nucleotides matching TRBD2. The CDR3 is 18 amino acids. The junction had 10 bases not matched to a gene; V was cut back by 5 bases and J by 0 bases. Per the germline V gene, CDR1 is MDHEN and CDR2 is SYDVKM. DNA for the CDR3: TGTGCCAGCAGTCCAGCGGGACGAGCGCTCTCTGGGGCCAACGTCCTGACTTTC. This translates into CASSPAGRALSGANVLTF. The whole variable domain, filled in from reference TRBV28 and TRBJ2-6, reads DVKVTQSSRYLVKRTGEKVFLECVQDMDHENMFWYRQDPGLGLRLIYFSYDVKMKEKGDIPEGYSVSREKKERFSLILESASTNQTSMYLCASSPAGRALSGANVLTFGAGSRLTVL.

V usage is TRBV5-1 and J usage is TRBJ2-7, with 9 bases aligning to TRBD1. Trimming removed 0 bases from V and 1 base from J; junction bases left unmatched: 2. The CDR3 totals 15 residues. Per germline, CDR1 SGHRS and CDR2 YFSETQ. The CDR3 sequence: CASSLVGTGSYEQYF. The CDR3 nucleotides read TGCGCCAGCAGCTTGGTCGGGACAGGGTCCTACGAGCAGTACTTC.

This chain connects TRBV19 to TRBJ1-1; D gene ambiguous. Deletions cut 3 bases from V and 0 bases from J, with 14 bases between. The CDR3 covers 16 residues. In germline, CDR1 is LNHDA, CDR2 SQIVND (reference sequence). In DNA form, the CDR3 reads TGTGCCAGTAGTATTAGCCGGCAGAGAATGAACACTGAAGCTTTCTTT. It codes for CASSISRQRMNTEAFF.